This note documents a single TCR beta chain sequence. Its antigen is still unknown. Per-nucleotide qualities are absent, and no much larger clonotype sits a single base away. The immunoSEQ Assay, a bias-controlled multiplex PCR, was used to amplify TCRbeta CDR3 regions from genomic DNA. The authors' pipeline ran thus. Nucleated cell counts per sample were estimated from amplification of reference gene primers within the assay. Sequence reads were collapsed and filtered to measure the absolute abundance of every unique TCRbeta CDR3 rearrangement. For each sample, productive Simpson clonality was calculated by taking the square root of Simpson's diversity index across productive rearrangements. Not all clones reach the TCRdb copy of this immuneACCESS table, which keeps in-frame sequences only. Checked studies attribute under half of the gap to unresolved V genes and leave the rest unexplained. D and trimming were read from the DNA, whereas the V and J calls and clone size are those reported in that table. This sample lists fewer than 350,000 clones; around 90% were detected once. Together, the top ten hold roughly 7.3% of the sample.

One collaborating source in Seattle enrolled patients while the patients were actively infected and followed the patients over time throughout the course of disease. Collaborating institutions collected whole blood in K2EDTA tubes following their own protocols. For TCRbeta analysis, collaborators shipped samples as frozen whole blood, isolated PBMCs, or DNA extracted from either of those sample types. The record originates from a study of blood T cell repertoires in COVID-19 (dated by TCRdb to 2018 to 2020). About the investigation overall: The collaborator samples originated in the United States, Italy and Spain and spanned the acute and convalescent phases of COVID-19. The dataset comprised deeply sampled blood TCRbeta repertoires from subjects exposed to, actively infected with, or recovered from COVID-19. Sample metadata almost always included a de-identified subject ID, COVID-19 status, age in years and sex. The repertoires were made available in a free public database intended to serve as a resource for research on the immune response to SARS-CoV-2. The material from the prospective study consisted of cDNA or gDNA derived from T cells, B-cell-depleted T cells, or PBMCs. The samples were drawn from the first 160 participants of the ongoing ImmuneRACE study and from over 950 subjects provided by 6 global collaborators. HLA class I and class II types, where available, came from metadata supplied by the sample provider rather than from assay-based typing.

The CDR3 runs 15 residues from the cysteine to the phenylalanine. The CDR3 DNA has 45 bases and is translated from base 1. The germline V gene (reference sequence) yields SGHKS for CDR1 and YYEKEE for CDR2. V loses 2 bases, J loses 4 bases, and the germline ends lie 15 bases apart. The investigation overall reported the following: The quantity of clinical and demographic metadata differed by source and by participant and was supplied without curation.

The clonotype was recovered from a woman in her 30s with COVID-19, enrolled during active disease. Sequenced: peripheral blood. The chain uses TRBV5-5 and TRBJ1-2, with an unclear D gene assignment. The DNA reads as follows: TGTGCCAGCAGCTTTACCGGGGAGATTGGCTATGGCTACACCTTC. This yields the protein CASSFTGEIGYGYTF. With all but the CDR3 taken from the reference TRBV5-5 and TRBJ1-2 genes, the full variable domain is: DAGVTQSPTHLIKTRGQQVTLRCSPISGHKSVSWYQQVLGQGPQFIFQYYEKEERGRGNFPDRFSARQFPNYSSELNVNALLLGDSALYLCASSFTGEIGYGYTFGSGTRLTVV.